Listed here is a single TCR beta chain. Between the trimmed V and J ends, which lost 4 bases and 6 bases, there was a span of 11 bases. The CDR3 covers 13 residues. The germline gives CDR1 SGHAT, CDR2 FQNNGV. These data originate in a study of blood T cell repertoires in COVID-19. The wider study: Samples representing acute and convalescent COVID-19 were sourced from the United States, Italy and Spain. T cells, B-cell-depleted T cells, or PBMCs supplied cDNA or gDNA.

Method: immunoSEQ multiplex PCR; TCRdb's copy keeps in-frame clones and lacks some. The sample has 300,000 to 400,000 clones, about 90% seen once; the top ten hold about 3.5%. The source is a woman under 30 who had recovered from COVID-19. The sequencing input was peripheral blood. V usage is TRBV11-2 and J usage is TRBJ2-3; D is uncertain. In DNA form, the CDR3 reads TGTGCCAGCAGCTCGGAAGACGGGGATACGCAGTATTTT. Protein: CASSSEDGDTQYF. Filled out from reference TRBV11-2 and TRBJ2-3, the complete variable domain reads EAGVAQSPRYKIIEKRQSVAFWCNPISGHATLYWYQQILGQGPKLLIQFQNNGVVDDSQLPKDRFSAERLKGVDSTLKIQPAKLEDSAVYLCASSSEDGDTQYFGPGTRLTVL.